This TCR beta chain was profiled in a study of blood T cell repertoires in COVID-19. V gave up 3 bases and J gave up 4 bases; unmatched junction bases: 4. The germline gives CDR1 KGHSH, CDR2 LQKENI. CDR3 length equals 14 residues. TCRdb's table, derived via immunoSEQ multiplex PCR, lists solely in-frame clones and lacks some. The table records fewer than 450,000 clones, roughly 87% of them present only once. The J gene is TRBJ1-2, the V gene TRBV18, with 8 bases that match TRBD1. The receptor's source is a woman in her thirties who had recovered from COVID-19. The material sequenced was PBMCs or T cells enriched from blood (not recorded which). The CDR3 spells CASSPSGTGYGYTF. The CDR3 bases are TGTGCCAGCTCACCGTCCGGGACAGGCTATGGCTACACCTTC.